The 28 T cell receptor beta chains below all came from one sample that was sequenced in a study of blood T cells in healthy people across ages. Through a sample-barcoded 5' primer and a J-beta primer mix, a second PCR was run for about 6 to 12 cycles. TCRdb ran MiXCR on the 5' RACE reads and lists one entry per CDR3 protein. This sample has about 1,000,000 distinct CDR3 sequences, with 40% to 50% found just once. Sequencing was performed on blood. The receptors here all came from a woman in her fifties or sixties in good health.

This clonotype was counted at least ten times. The chain carries TRBV9 and TRBJ2-3; 8 bases line up with TRBD2. Unmatched junction bases numbered 5, after V lost 1 base and J lost 4 bases. This CDR3 is built from 15 residues. The germline gives CDR1 SGDLS, CDR2 YYNGEE. CDR3 region: CASSVSGRGADTQYF. DNA of the CDR3: TGTGCCAGCAGCGTAAGCGGGAGAGGGGCAGATACGCAGTATTTT.

Notes on this clonotype: A read error may produce the germline difference seen at one junction end. The chain combines TRBV12-5 with TRBJ2-5; D possibly matches TRBD1 or TRBD2 (5 bases each). In germline, CDR1 is LGHNT, CDR2 FRNRAP. CDR3 length: 15 amino acids. This chain's CDR3 is CTSGAGPFGSGTQYF. Here the CDR3 DNA reads TGCACTAGTGGGGCGGGCCCTTTCGGGTCAGGGACCCAGTACTTC.

The V call is TRBV11-2, the J call TRBJ2-7; D is unclear. Germline V gives CDR1 SGHAT, CDR2 FQNNGV. There are 15 residues in the CDR3. V was cut by 1 base and J by 2 bases, with 12 bases left in between. The DNA of the CDR3 is TGTGCCAGCAGCTTAGTAGGGCAGACGACCTACGAGCAGTACTTC. Protein: CASSLVGQTTYEQYF.

This clonotype was seen only a few times. The chain carries TRBV3-1 and TRBJ2-1; 14 bases agree with TRBD2. V shed 5 bases and J 6 bases; nucleotides not matched to a gene: 6. CDR1 and CDR2 from the germline V gene are LGHDT and YNNKEL (reference sequence). The CDR3 runs 16 residues. The CDR3, as DNA: TGTGCCAGCAGCGACCCGGGACTAGCGGGAGTCAATGAGCAGTTCTTC. It encodes CASSDPGLAGVNEQFF.

V and J are TRBV27 and TRBJ2-5; D unclear. The V end was cut by 2 bases, the J end by 1 base, with 5 bases between. Germline V CDR1 and CDR2: MNHEY, SMNVEV (reference sequence). The CDR3 covers 13 residues. This chain's CDR3 is CASSLDIQETQYF. The DNA for the CDR3 is TGTGCCAGCAGTTTAGACATCCAAGAGACCCAGTACTTC.

This clonotype was detected only a few times. The chain combines TRBV5-1 with TRBJ2-7; 7 bases are shared with TRBD1. Germline V gives CDR1 SGHRS, CDR2 YFSETQ. The CDR3 covers 14 residues. The V segment lost 2 bases and the J segment 2 bases; nucleotides outside the gene matches: 4. The CDR3 region is CASSFHRGAYEQYF. The DNA of the CDR3 is TGCGCCAGCAGCTTTCACAGGGGCGCCTACGAGCAGTACTTC.

This clonotype has more than one count but fewer than ten. CDR3 DNA: TGTGCCAGCAGCCAAGATCTGCGCGCGCCCTACGAGCAGTACTTC. It is translated as CASSQDLRAPYEQYF. The V call is TRBV4-2, the J call TRBJ2-7; D is unresolved. The CDR3 loop spans 15 amino acids. The germline gives CDR1 LGHNA, CDR2 YNFKEQ. The V end lost 0 bases, the J end lost 2 bases, and 11 bases lay between the germline ends.

This clonotype was seen a few times. An end of the junction differs from the germline gene, which may be a read error. The chain couples TRBV7-4 to TRBJ1-1; D unresolved. Germline V gives CDR1 SGHVT, CDR2 SQSDAQ. The CDR3 has 17 amino acids. The CDR3 coding sequence is TGTGCCAGCACCTTAACACAGCTCCAGCTAAAAGACACTGAAGCTTTCTTT. It translates to CASTLTQLQLKDTEAFF.

The sample holds a few counts of this clonotype. This chain links TRBV7-9 with TRBJ2-5; D may be TRBD2 (5 bases). Gene TRBJ2-7 matches the end of the DNA better, so the J call may be wrong. There are 15 residues in the CDR3. Germline CDR1 reads SEHNR; CDR2 reads FQNEAQ (reference sequence). CDR3 coding DNA: TGTGCCAGCAGCTTAGTTGGGAGCCCCCCCTACGAGCAGTACTTC. Its translation: CASSLVGSPPYEQYF.

The chain carries TRBV2 and TRBJ1-2, with TRBD1 identical over 10 bases. Germline-derived CDR1 and CDR2 are SNHLY and FYNNEI. The CDR3 is 15 amino acids. Germline trimming cut 6 bases from V and 5 bases from J; bases unmatched to any gene: 9. The CDR3 loop reads CASRGSGTGVYGYTF. In DNA, the CDR3 is TGTGCCAGCAGGGGGAGCGGGACAGGGGTATATGGCTACACCTTC.

CDR3: CATGTGGGGYTF. The CDR3, as DNA: TGTGCCACCGGGACAGGGGGCGGTGGCTACACCTTC. The chain uses TRBV25-1 and TRBJ1-2, with TRBD1 matching over 12 bases. V shed 10 bases, J shed 7 bases, and the junction held 4 bases outside the gene matches. The CDR3 is 12 residues long. CDR1 MGHDK and CDR2 SYGVNS come from the germline V gene.

This clonotype came up many times. The V gene is TRBV9, the J gene TRBJ2-3; perhaps D is TRBD1 or TRBD2 (5 bases each). Germline V gives CDR1 SGDLS, CDR2 YYNGEE. The CDR3 spans 13 residues. Trimming removed 2 bases at V and 3 bases at J, with 7 bases between. In nucleotides, the CDR3 is TGTGCCAGCAGCGTGGGGGATACAGATACGCAGTATTTT. Its translation is CASSVGDTDTQYF.

The V and J genes are TRBV9 and TRBJ2-5; TRBD2 agrees at 10 bases. CDR1 and CDR2 from the germline V gene are SGDLS and YYNGEE. This CDR3 spans 15 amino acids. The J segment lost 5 bases and the V segment lost 3 bases, leaving 7 bases of the junction unmatched. Here the CDR3 reads CASSGQREGRETQYF. The CDR3 nucleotides read TGTGCCAGCAGCGGCCAGCGGGAGGGCCGGGAGACCCAGTACTTC.

Concerning this clonotype: A much larger clone lies one base from this, so it may be a read error. This sequence joins TRBV15 and TRBJ2-7; weak D call: TRBD2 (5 bases). Looked up from germline, CDR1 is LNHNV and CDR2 is YYDKDF (reference sequence). This CDR3 region has 12 residues. CDR3 in DNA: TGTGCCACCAGCAATCCGGGGTACGAGCGGTACTTC. It translates to CATSNPGYERYF. The full variable domain, with the rest looked up from reference TRBV15 and TRBJ2-7, is DAMVIQNPRYQVTQFGKPVTLSCSQTLNHNVMYWYQQKSSQAPKLLFHYYDKDFNNEADTPDNFQSRRPNTSFCFLDIRSPGLGDTAMYLCATSNPGYERYFGPGTRLTVT.

This clonotype was seen just once. A junction end diverges from the germline sequence, so it may reflect a read error. The CDR3 sequence: CATSRERTGTPTDTQYF. CDR3 DNA sequence: TGTGCCACCAGCAGGGAACGGACAGGGACCCCCACAGATACGCAGTATTTC. The rearrangement joins TRBV15 to TRBJ2-3; 8 positions agree with TRBD1. This CDR3 has 17 residues. Germline loops: CDR1 LNHNV, CDR2 YYDKDF (reference sequence).

This clonotype was counted a few times. The gene calls are TRBV7-9 and TRBJ1-1; D unresolved. This CDR3 has 13 residues. V lost 5 bases, J lost 11 bases, and 18 bases lay in between. Germline CDR1 reads SEHNR; CDR2 reads FQNEAQ (reference sequence). The CDR3 nucleotides are TGTGCCAGCAGCCCGCCTTCACTGTCGATGGCTTTCTTT. This translates into CASSPPSLSMAFF.

The chain links TRBV4-1 to TRBJ1-2; a possible D gene is TRBD1 (6 bases). In germline, CDR1 is MGHRA, CDR2 YSYEKL. The CDR3 has 16 amino acids. V lost 1 base to trimming and J lost 4 bases, with 16 bases between them. The CDR3 is CASSQVPGGGSYGYTF. The CDR3 DNA reads TGCGCCAGCAGCCAAGTCCCTGGAGGGGGTTCCTATGGCTACACCTTC.

This clonotype was found a few times. This sequence joins TRBV7-8 and TRBJ2-7; D gene uncertain. Looked up from germline, CDR1 is SGHVS and CDR2 is FQNEAQ. Trimming cost V 1 base and J 4 bases, with 8 bases left between them. The CDR3 loop spans 13 amino acids. CDR3 sequence: CASSLDPVYEQYF. CDR3 bases: TGTGCCAGCAGCTTAGACCCTGTTTACGAGCAGTACTTC.

In this sample, this clonotype turned up a few times. The chain joins TRBV30 to TRBJ2-7; TRBD2 matches 8 bases. V was clipped by 4 bases and J by 4 bases; unmatched bases: 3. CDR1 is GTSNPN, CDR2 SVGIG, per germline (reference sequence). CDR3 size: 12 residues. As DNA, the CDR3 is TGTGCCTGGACCAGCGGGAGTTACGAGCAGTACTTC. The encoded protein is CAWTSGSYEQYF.

V gene TRBV11-2 combines with J gene TRBJ2-1; 7 bases agree with TRBD2. The CDR3 covers 14 residues. The germline gives CDR1 SGHAT, CDR2 FQNNGV. V dropped 1 base and J dropped 10; count of bases not matched to a gene: 7. The CDR3 region has the DNA TGTGCCAGCAGCTTAGCGGGGGGTAGCGGGGAGCAGTTCTTC. Amino acid sequence: CASSLAGGSGEQFF. The full variable domain, completed using reference TRBV11-2 and TRBJ2-1, is EAGVAQSPRYKIIEKRQSVAFWCNPISGHATLYWYQQILGQGPKLLIQFQNNGVVDDSQLPKDRFSAERLKGVDSTLKIQPAKLEDSAVYLCASSLAGGSGEQFFGPGTRLTVL.

This clonotype was detected only a few times. The V and J genes are TRBV7-9 and TRBJ2-1; D gene ambiguous. Per the germline V gene, CDR1 is SEHNR and CDR2 is FQNEAQ (reference sequence). Trimming took 5 bases from V and 0 from J, leaving 11 bases between them. The CDR3 consists of 15 residues. The chain's CDR3 is CASSASPSSYNEQFF. Written as DNA, the CDR3 is TGTGCCAGCAGCGCGAGCCCAAGCTCCTACAATGAGCAGTTCTTC.

V and J are TRBV21-1 and TRBJ2-4; TRBD2 is taken as the D call from the table, unchecked against the DNA. TRBV21-1 is a known pseudogene. CDR3 size: 19 residues. The CDR3 reads CASSKNVRGREEAKNIQYF. Written as DNA, the CDR3 is TGTGCCAGCAGCAAAAACGTTCGCGGGAGGGAAGAAGCCAAAAACATTCAGTACTTC.

This clonotype was detected a few times. The chain uses TRBV2 and TRBJ2-3, with D unresolved. The CDR3 sequence is 12 residues long. Germline V CDR1 and CDR2: SNHLY, FYNNEI. Trimming cost V 4 bases and J 6 bases, with 8 bases left between them. The CDR3 DNA follows: TGTGCCAGCAGTGTAAAAGGGGATACGCAGTATTTT. Translation: CASSVKGDTQYF.

As concerns this clonotype: One junction end does not reproduce the germline sequence, and a read error may be involved. The CDR3 sequence is CASSPNVDYDEQFF. The CDR3 region has the DNA TGTGCCAGCAGCCCCAACGTGGACTACGATGAGCAGTTCTTC. The chain is built from TRBV4-2 and TRBJ2-1, with a possible D match to TRBD2 (6 bases). The CDR3 spans 14 residues. Per germline, CDR1 LGHNA and CDR2 YNFKEQ.

A word on this clonotype: Compared with germline, one end of the junction differs, possibly owing to a read error. The chain links TRBV12-3 or TRBV12-4 to TRBJ1-2; D is perhaps TRBD1 (6 bases). The CDR3 sequence is 15 residues long. The CDR3 loop is CASSKQGTANYGHTF. The CDR3 DNA reads as TGTGCCAGCAGCAAACAGGGAACCGCTAACTATGGCCACACCTTC.

This rearrangement joins TRBV6-1 to TRBJ2-1; 7 bases are shared with TRBD2. From germline, CDR1 is MNHNS and CDR2 SASEGT. Trimming removed 11 bases from V and 8 bases from J; junction bases left unmatched: 15. The CDR3 sequence is 14 residues long. The CDR3 here is CAGILWEGLDEQFF. In DNA form, the CDR3 reads TGTGCCGGCATTCTGTGGGAGGGCCTCGATGAGCAGTTCTTC.

In the case of this clonotype: One junction end disagrees with the germline gene, perhaps due to a read error. The chain carries TRBV10-2 and TRBJ2-5; no reliable D call. The CDR3 loop spans 12 amino acids. Germline V gives CDR1 WSHSY, CDR2 SAAADI. The CDR3 nucleotides read TGCGCCTGCAGGATTTCTGGAGAGACCCAGTACTTC. Its translation: CACRISGETQYF.

This clonotype came up a few times. The chain joins TRBV18 to TRBJ2-5, with 10 bases lining up with TRBD1. The germline V gene has CDR1 KGHSH and CDR2 LQKENI. V lost 2 bases to trimming and J lost 5 bases; unmatched junction nucleotides: 2. The CDR3 has 14 residues. CDR3 nucleotide sequence: TGTGCCAGCTCACCAGAGACAGGGGGCGAGACCCAGTACTTC. The encoded protein is CASSPETGGETQYF.